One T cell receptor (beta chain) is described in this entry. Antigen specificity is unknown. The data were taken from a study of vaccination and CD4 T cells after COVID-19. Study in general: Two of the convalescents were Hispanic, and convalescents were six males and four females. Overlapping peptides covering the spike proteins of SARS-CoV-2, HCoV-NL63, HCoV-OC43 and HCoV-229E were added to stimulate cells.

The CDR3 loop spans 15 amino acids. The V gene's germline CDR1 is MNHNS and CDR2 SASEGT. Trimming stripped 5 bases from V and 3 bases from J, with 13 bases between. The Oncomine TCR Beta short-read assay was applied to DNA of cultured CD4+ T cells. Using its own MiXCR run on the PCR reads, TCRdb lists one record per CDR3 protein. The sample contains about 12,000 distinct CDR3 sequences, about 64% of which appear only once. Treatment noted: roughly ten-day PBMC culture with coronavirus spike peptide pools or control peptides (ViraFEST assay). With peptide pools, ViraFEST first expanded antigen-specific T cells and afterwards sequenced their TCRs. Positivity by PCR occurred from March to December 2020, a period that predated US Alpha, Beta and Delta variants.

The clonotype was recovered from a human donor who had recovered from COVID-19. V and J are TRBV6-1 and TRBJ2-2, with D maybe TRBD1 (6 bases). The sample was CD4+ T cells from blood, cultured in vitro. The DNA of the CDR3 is TGTGCCAGCAGTAGACCGGGACACCACACCGGGGAGCTGTTTTTT. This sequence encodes CASSRPGHHTGELFF.